Each of the 21 T cell receptor beta chains below was sequenced from the same sample in a study of control samples from healthy donors and cancer patients. TCRdb's copy holds only in-frame clones and misses some; the assay was immunoSEQ multiplex PCR. The table includes approximately 110,000 clones, about four fifths detected once. What was sequenced was blood. These receptors all come from a woman in her fifties or sixties in good health.

The rearrangement links TRBV18 to TRBJ2-1; D is perhaps TRBD2 (7 bases). This CDR3 is 18 amino acids long. In germline, CDR1 is KGHSH, CDR2 LQKENI. Trimming left V 3 bases short and J 2 bases short, with 20 bases between. The CDR3 sequence is CASSPEISGGAAYNEQFF. The CDR3 DNA is TGTGCCAGCTCACCCGAAATATCTGGGGGGGCCGCCTACAATGAGCAGTTCTTC.

This clone has a handful of counts. V gene TRBV6-1 combines with J gene TRBJ2-7, with 7 bases aligning to TRBD1. The V segment lost 1 base and the J segment 5 bases; nucleotides outside the gene matches: 11. CDR3 length: 16 residues. Germline V gene lookup returns CDR1 MNHNS and CDR2 SASEGT. This chain's CDR3 is CASSEGGTGVFHEQYF. CDR3 DNA: TGTGCCAGCAGTGAAGGTGGAACAGGGGTTTTCCACGAGCAGTACTTC.

This clone has only one observation. The rearrangement links TRBV29-1 to TRBJ1-1, with unresolved D. Germline CDR1 SQVTM, CDR2 ANQGSEA. Trimming pared 5 bases from V and 5 bases from J, leaving 12 bases between. The CDR3 totals 12 residues. The CDR3 here is CSVRRGGTEAFF. The CDR3 nucleotides read TGCAGCGTTCGCCGGGGAGGGACTGAAGCTTTCTTT.

The CDR3 DNA sequence: TGTGCCAGCAGCCAACTAGCGGGGTACGAGCAGTACTTC. The encoded protein is CASSQLAGYEQYF. The chain uses TRBV13 and TRBJ2-7, with 10 bases matching TRBD2. CDR1 and CDR2 (germline): PRHDT, FYEKMQ (reference sequence). The V segment lost 5 bases and the J segment 4 bases; nucleotides outside the gene matches: 2. The CDR3 covers 13 residues.

This clone was picked up one time. The chain joins TRBV16 to TRBJ2-2; D gene ambiguous. V lost 0 bases and J 4 bases, leaving 12 bases between the germline ends. Germline V CDR1 and CDR2: KGHSY, FQNENV. The length of the CDR3 is 16 residues. Written as DNA, the CDR3 is TGTGCCAGCAGCCAATCTGGGCACTCGATCACCGGGGAGCTGTTTTTT. Its translation: CASSQSGHSITGELFF.

The chain has TRBV6-2 or TRBV6-3 and TRBJ1-5; D is perhaps TRBD1 (6 bases). Germline loops: CDR1 MNHEY, CDR2 SVGEGT. The CDR3 loop spans 15 amino acids. Trimming shortened V by 6 bases and J by 0 bases, and 12 bases separated the two germline ends. The CDR3 is CASSKDRDSNQPQHF. The CDR3 DNA is TGTGCCAGCAGCAAGGACAGAGATAGCAATCAGCCCCAGCATTTT.

The V gene is TRBV9, the J gene TRBJ1-3; weak D call: TRBD1 (5 bases). CDR3 length: 10 amino acids. In germline, CDR1 is SGDLS, CDR2 YYNGEE. CDR3 sequence reads: CAEGGNTIYF. For the CDR3, the DNA is TGTGCTGAGGGGGGAAACACCATATATTTT.

This chain joins TRBV7-9 and TRBJ2-1, with 7 bases fitting TRBD1. This CDR3 is built from 13 residues. Germline trimming cut 7 bases from V and 8 bases from J; bases unmatched to any gene: 8. Germline V lookup: CDR1 SEHNR, CDR2 FQNEAQ (reference sequence). CDR3 nucleotides: TGTGCCAGCAAGGCAGGGGGTTGGGATGAGCAGTTCTTC. It encodes CASKAGGWDEQFF.

A single count supports this clone. The DNA is omitted, as the CDR3 cannot be located on it reliably, and the CDR3 follows TCRdb's listing. V and J are TRBV19 and TRBJ1-6; the table's D call TRBD1 went unverified against the DNA. The CDR3 spans 14 amino acids, including both terminal residues. The V gene's germline CDR1 is LNHDA and CDR2 SQIVND (reference sequence). CDR3 protein: CASSSGQGNSPLHF.

This clone was seen just once. The CDR3 DNA is TGTGCCAGCAGCTCGAGGACAGGGCCGAATTCACCCCTCCACTTT. Amino acids: CASSSRTGPNSPLHF. The chain joins TRBV7-8 to TRBJ1-6, with 8 bases that match TRBD1. After removal of 4 bases from V and 7 bases from J, the junction contained 6 bases not matched to a gene. The CDR3 loop spans 15 amino acids. CDR1 is SGHVS and CDR2 is FQNEAQ in the germline V gene.

The V call is TRBV7-9, the J call TRBJ1-1; maybe TRBD1 (5 bases). The CDR3 extends over 14 amino acids. The germline V gene has CDR1 SEHNR and CDR2 FQNEAQ (reference sequence). V lost 4 bases to trimming and J lost 3 bases, with 12 bases between them. CDR3 coding DNA: TGTGCCAGCAGCTCGCTCCGGGGCTACACTGAAGCTTTCTTT. Translation: CASSSLRGYTEAFF. The whole variable domain, remainder taken from reference TRBV7-9 and TRBJ1-1, is DTGVSQNPRHKITKRGQNVTFRCDPISEHNRLYWYRQTLGQGPEFLTYFQNEAQLEKSRLLSDRFSAERPKGSFSTLEIQRTEQGDSAMYLCASSSLRGYTEAFFGQGTRLTVV.

The rearrangement links TRBV10-3 to TRBJ1-5; D uncertain. The CDR3 is 14 residues long. Germline assignment: CDR1 ENHRY and CDR2 SYGVKD. Trimming removed 2 bases from V and 7 bases from J, with 12 bases in between. CDR3: CAISEGNGNQPQHF. The CDR3 DNA follows: TGTGCCATCAGTGAGGGCAATGGAAACCAGCCCCAGCATTTT.

The chain uses TRBV18 and TRBJ1-1; D is perhaps TRBD1 (6 bases). This CDR3 has 15 residues. Germline V CDR1 and CDR2: KGHSH, LQKENI. The V end lost 4 bases, the J end lost 1 base, and 13 bases lay between the germline ends. As DNA, the CDR3 is TGTGCCAGCTCACGAAACTCAGGGGAGAACACTGAAGCTTTCTTT. Protein product: CASSRNSGENTEAFF.

V gene TRBV6-6 combines with J gene TRBJ1-1; D may be TRBD1 (6 bases). Between the trimmed V and J ends, which lost 0 bases and 4 bases, there was a span of 9 bases. Germline CDR1 MNHNY, CDR2 SVGAGI (reference sequence). The CDR3 loop spans 14 amino acids. The CDR3 nucleotides are TGTGCCAGCAGTTACTCTAGGGGGTCCACTGAAGCTTTCTTT. Encoded protein: CASSYSRGSTEAFF.

The chain couples TRBV19 to TRBJ2-2; D gene uncertain. Trimming shortened V by 3 bases and J by 1 base, and 12 bases separated the two germline ends. The CDR3 totals 16 residues. CDR1 is LNHDA and CDR2 is SQIVND in the germline V gene (reference sequence). This CDR3 is CASSILLALNTGELFF. As DNA, the CDR3 is TGTGCCAGTAGTATTTTGTTGGCTTTGAACACCGGGGAGCTGTTTTTT.

J is TRBJ1-1 and V is TRBV7-8, with a tentative D call TRBD1 (5 bases). V dropped 5 bases and J dropped 3 bases, with 13 bases sitting between them. The germline V gene encodes CDR1 SGHVS and CDR2 FQNEAQ. The CDR3 is made up of 14 amino acids. This CDR3 reads CASSPRDRDTEAFF. CDR3 sequence (DNA): TGTGCCAGCAGCCCGAGGGACCGAGACACTGAAGCTTTCTTT.

This chain uses TRBV13 with TRBJ2-7; D might be TRBD1 or TRBD2, each matching 5 bases. The CDR3 consists of 13 residues. Deletions cut 4 bases from V and 6 bases from J, with 13 bases between. CDR1 and CDR2 from the germline V gene are PRHDT and FYEKMQ (reference sequence). This CDR3 reads CASSSRLGVEQYF. CDR3 nucleotide sequence: TGTGCCAGCAGCTCACGGTTGGGGGTCGAGCAGTACTTC.

J is TRBJ1-2 and V is TRBV3-1 (or the pseudogene TRBV3-2); a possible D gene is TRBD1 (6 bases). This CDR3 has 18 amino acids. Trimming pared 0 bases from V and 1 base from J, leaving 18 bases between. Looked up from germline, CDR1 is LGHDT and CDR2 is YNNKEL (reference sequence). As DNA, the CDR3 is TGTGCCAGCAGCCAAGACCGGGGCAGGGGATGGGGTAACTATGGCTACACCTTC. It is translated as CASSQDRGRGWGNYGYTF.

J is TRBJ2-5 and V is TRBV28, with D uncertain. The V gene's germline CDR1 is MDHEN and CDR2 SYDVKM. There are 12 residues in the CDR3. The V end was cut by 3 bases, the J end by 7 bases, with 9 bases between. This chain's CDR3 is CASSLEWGTQYF. CDR3 nucleotide sequence: TGTGCCAGCAGTTTGGAATGGGGGACCCAGTACTTC.

This clone was observed once. The V call is TRBV7-9, the J call TRBJ2-1; 10 bases line up with TRBD2. Looked up from germline, CDR1 is SEHNR and CDR2 is FQNEAQ (reference sequence). CDR3 length: 16 residues. J was trimmed by 3 bases and V by 5 bases; bases with no gene match: 7. For the CDR3, the DNA is TGTGCCAGCAGCCCAAACCCTAGCGGGAGCTACAATGAGCAGTTCTTC. This codes for CASSPNPSGSYNEQFF.

The V call is TRBV6-5, the J call TRBJ1-4; D ambiguous. Trimming stripped 2 bases from V and 5 bases from J, with 12 bases between. The CDR3 spans 15 residues. Germline CDR1 and CDR2: MNHEY and SVGAGI. Written as DNA, the CDR3 is TGTGCCAGCAGTTACCGGAGAGGGAAGAATGAAAAACTGTTTTTT. Protein product: CASSYRRGKNEKLFF.